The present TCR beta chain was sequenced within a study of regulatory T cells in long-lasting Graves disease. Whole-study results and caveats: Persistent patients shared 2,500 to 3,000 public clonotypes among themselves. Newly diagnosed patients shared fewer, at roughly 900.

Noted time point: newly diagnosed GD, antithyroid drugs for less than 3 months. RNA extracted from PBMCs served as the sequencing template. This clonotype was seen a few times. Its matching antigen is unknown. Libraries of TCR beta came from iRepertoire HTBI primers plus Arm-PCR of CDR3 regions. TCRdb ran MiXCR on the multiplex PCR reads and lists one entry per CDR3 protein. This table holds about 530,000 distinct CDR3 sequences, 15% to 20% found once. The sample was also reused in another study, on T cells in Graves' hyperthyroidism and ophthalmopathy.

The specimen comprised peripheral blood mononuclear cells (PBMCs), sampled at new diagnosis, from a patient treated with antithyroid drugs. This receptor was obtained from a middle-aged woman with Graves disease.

Here the CDR3 reads CASSPGLAGAIYYEQYF. In nucleotides, the CDR3 is TGCGCCAGCAGCCCGGGACTAGCGGGGGCTATCTACTACGAGCAGTACTTC. V is TRBV5-1 and J is TRBJ2-7, with 14 bases lining up with TRBD2. The CDR3 length is 17 residues. The ends lost 4 bases at V and 3 bases at J; junction bases unmatched: 9. Germline lookup yields CDR1 SGHRS and CDR2 YFSETQ. The full variable domain, its missing parts supplied by reference TRBV5-1 and TRBJ2-7, is KAGVTQTPRYLIKTRGQQVTLSCSPISGHRSVSWYQQTPGQGLQFLFEYFSETQRNKGNFPGRFSGRQFSNSRSEMNVSTLELGDSALYLCASSPGLAGAIYYEQYFGPGTRLTVT.